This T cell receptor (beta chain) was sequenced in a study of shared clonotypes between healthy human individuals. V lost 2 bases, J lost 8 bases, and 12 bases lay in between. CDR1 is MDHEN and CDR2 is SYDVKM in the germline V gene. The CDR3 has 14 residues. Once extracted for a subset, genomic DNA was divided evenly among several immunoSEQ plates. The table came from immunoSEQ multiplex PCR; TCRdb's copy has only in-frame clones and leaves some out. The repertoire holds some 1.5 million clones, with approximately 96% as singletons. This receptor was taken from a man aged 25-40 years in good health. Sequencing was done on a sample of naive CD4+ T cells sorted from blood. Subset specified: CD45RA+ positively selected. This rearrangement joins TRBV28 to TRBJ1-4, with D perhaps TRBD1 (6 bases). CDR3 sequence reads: CASSLGTRGEKLFF. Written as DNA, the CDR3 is TGTGCCAGCAGTTTAGGGACACGGGGGGAAAAACTGTTTTTT.